Below, 9 T cell receptor beta chains from the same sample are listed, as sequenced in a study of blood T cell repertoires in COVID-19. Profiling relied on immunoSEQ multiplex PCR, and the TCRdb table lists in-frame clones only, not all of them. The data hold some 700,000 clones, with 90% observed a single time. The sample consisted of peripheral blood. All receptors derive from a young woman with acute or convalescent COVID-19.

V usage is TRBV19 and J usage is TRBJ1-2; TRBD1 matches 7 bases. Trimming at V came to 6 bases and at J to 2 bases, leaving 15 bases not matched to a gene. The length of the CDR3 is 17 residues. CDR1 and CDR2 (germline): LNHDA, SQIVND (reference sequence). In nucleotides, the CDR3 is TGTGCCAGTAGCTTCATAACGGACAGGCCGCCCAACTATGGCTACACCTTC. This sequence encodes CASSFITDRPPNYGYTF.

Of note for this clone: The junction departs from the called germline gene at one end, perhaps through a read error. The genes are TRBV27 and TRBJ1-2; D possibly corresponds to TRBD1 (6 bases). Looked up from germline, CDR1 is MNHEY and CDR2 is SMNVEV (reference sequence). CDR3 size: 11 residues. The CDR3 protein is CASTGDHRVYF. DNA for the CDR3: TGTGCCAGCACTGGCGATCACAGGGTTTACTTC.

This clone was found once. The rearrangement uses TRBV30 and TRBJ2-7; unclear D gene. V was trimmed by 3 bases and J by 5 bases, leaving 11 bases between them. The CDR3 runs to 12 residues. The V gene's germline CDR1 is GTSNPN and CDR2 SVGIG (reference sequence). The CDR3 nucleotides are TGTGCCTGGAGCGCGATCCGGGACGAGCAGTACTTC. This sequence encodes CAWSAIRDEQYF.

The J gene is TRBJ1-2, the V gene TRBV27, with a tentative D call TRBD1 (6 bases). The CDR3 is 13 residues long. V was clipped by 5 bases and J by 5 bases, with 12 bases between them. Germline assignment: CDR1 MNHEY and CDR2 SMNVEV (reference sequence). This CDR3 reads CASSQLTGYGYTF. CDR3 nucleotides: TGTGCCAGCAGTCAACTGACAGGTTATGGCTACACCTTC.

V and J are TRBV27 and TRBJ1-3; tentative D call: TRBD1 (5 bases). CDR1 is MNHEY and CDR2 is SMNVEV in the germline V gene (reference sequence). V lost 6 bases, J lost 14 bases, and 11 bases lay in between. CDR3 length: 10 residues. The CDR3 DNA is TGTGCCAGCAGCCAGGGTGAGGTATATTTT. Amino acids: CASSQGEVYF.

This chain joins TRBV28 and TRBJ2-2; TRBD2 agrees at 14 bases. This CDR3 has 18 residues. Losses at the gene ends were 4 bases for V and 13 bases for J; bases not matched to a gene: 17. Germline CDR1 and CDR2: MDHEN and SYDVKM. CDR3 sequence reads: CASSSIQPGLAGAEALFF. For the CDR3, the DNA is TGTGCCAGCAGTTCGATTCAACCGGGACTAGCGGGGGCGGAGGCGCTGTTTTTT.

J is TRBJ2-7 and V is TRBV2; TRBD1 agrees at 12 bases. Germline CDR1 reads SNHLY; CDR2 reads FYNNEI. Unmatched junction bases numbered 8, after V lost 2 bases and J lost 0 bases. The length of the CDR3 is 18 residues. The CDR3 DNA reads as TGTGCCAGCAGTGAATTACTCCCGGGACAGGGGGCCTCCTACGAGCAGTACTTC. It is translated as CASSELLPGQGASYEQYF.

The chain employs TRBV5-4 and TRBJ1-1, with 8 bases matching TRBD1. CDR3 length: 15 amino acids. The germline V gene encodes CDR1 SGHNT and CDR2 YYREEE (reference sequence). V lost 1 base to trimming and J lost 1 base; unmatched junction nucleotides: 3. This chain's CDR3 is CASSLMDRANTEAFF. For the CDR3, the DNA is TGTGCCAGCAGCTTGATGGACAGGGCGAACACTGAAGCTTTCTTT.

The chain carries TRBV27 and TRBJ1-3, with 7 nucleotides matching TRBD1. This CDR3 is built from 14 residues. Looked up from germline, CDR1 is MNHEY and CDR2 is SMNVEV (reference sequence). V lost 3 bases, J lost 4 bases, and 3 bases stayed unmatched. DNA for the CDR3: TGTGCCAGCAGTTTTGCGGGACAGGGAAACACCATATATTTT. Protein product: CASSFAGQGNTIYF.